The sequence of this T cell receptor beta chain was determined in a study of blood T cells in healthy people across ages. Study-level information: About one barcoded TCR beta cDNA was captured per two T cells.

Per sample, no less than 6 micrograms of total RNA were extracted. This CDR3 spans 15 amino acids. V shed 4 bases and J shed 5 bases, with 15 bases lying between them. Germline V gives CDR1 LGHDT, CDR2 YNNKEL (reference sequence). Whole-study results and caveats: Diversity of TCR beta per million T cells declined in a roughly linear way with age. Higher naive T cell percentage went strongly together with higher TCR beta diversity.

A second PCR of about 6 to 12 cycles used a sample-barcoded 5' primer and a J-beta primer mix. TCRdb reanalysed the 5' RACE reads using MiXCR and keeps one entry per CDR3 protein. Of over 1,500,000 distinct CDR3 sequences in the sample, roughly two fifths were seen once. This clonotype was seen once. The target antigen is unknown. The receptor was isolated from a human donor in good health. Sequenced: blood. The chain recombines TRBV3-1 with TRBJ1-5; D perhaps matches TRBD1 (6 bases). CDR3 sequence: CASSLQGTGDQPQHF. The CDR3 DNA is TGTGCCAGCAGCCTACAGGGTACGGGTGATCAGCCCCAGCATTTT. Based on the CDR3 plus reference TRBV3-1 and TRBJ1-5, the full variable domain is DTAVSQTPKYLVTQMGNDKSIKCEQNLGHDTMYWYKQDSKKFLKIMFSYNNKELIINETVPNRFSPKSPDKAHLNLHINSLELGDSAVYFCASSLQGTGDQPQHFGDGTRLSIL.